A selection of T cell receptor beta chains follows, all from one sample in a study of beta chain features in type 1 diabetes. TCRdb's copy holds only in-frame clones and misses some; the assay was immunoSEQ multiplex PCR. The sample lists 140,000 to 150,000 clones; under 60% were seen once. Sequencing used Tregs from blood. These receptor sequences come from a man younger than 35 in good health. Both conserved end residues are part of each CDR3. D genes are given only for firm matches. Clone size is stated in some rows and not others, as once, few, many or a class when expanded.

CDR3aa: CASSLLRGEQFF; CDR3nt: TGTGCCAGCAGCCTCCTAAGGGGGGAGCAGTTCTTC; j_gene: TRBJ2-1; v_gene: TRBV7-2; abundance: .; d_gene: .
CDR3aa: CASSGRAPRTDTQYF; CDR3nt: TGTGCCAGCAGCGGGAGGGCACCGCGGACGGATACGCAGTATTTT; j_gene: TRBJ2-3; v_gene: TRBV2; abundance: few; d_gene: TRBD2
CDR3aa: CASSPRDSLNTQYF; CDR3nt: TGTGCCAGCAGTCCCCGGGACAGCCTTAATACGCAGTATTTT; j_gene: TRBJ2-3; v_gene: TRBV6-5; abundance: few; d_gene: TRBD1
CDR3aa: CASSFWGRGRTEAFF; CDR3nt: TGTGCCAGCAGTTTCTGGGGGCGCGGGAGGACTGAAGCTTTCTTT; j_gene: TRBJ1-1; v_gene: TRBV28; abundance: .; d_gene: .
CDR3aa: CASTPLARRGSGELFF; CDR3nt: TGTGCCAGCACCCCCCTGGCACGGAGGGGATCCGGGGAGCTGTTTTTT; j_gene: TRBJ2-2; v_gene: TRBV9; abundance: .; d_gene: .
CDR3aa: CSVETGGGLDTQYF; CDR3nt: TGCAGCGTTGAAACTGGAGGCGGGTTAGATACGCAGTATTTT; j_gene: TRBJ2-3; v_gene: TRBV29-1; abundance: .; d_gene: .
CDR3aa: CASSTPRQFYQPQHF; CDR3nt: TGTGCCAGTAGTACGCCGCGACAGTTTTATCAGCCCCAGCATTTT; j_gene: TRBJ1-5; v_gene: TRBV19; abundance: .; d_gene: .
CDR3aa: CASRATGTSGNFRETQYF; CDR3nt: TGCGCCAGCAGGGCCACCGGGACTAGCGGGAATTTTCGAGAGACCCAGTACTTC; j_gene: TRBJ2-5; v_gene: TRBV5-1; abundance: .; d_gene: TRBD2
CDR3aa: CASSFPSGNEQFF; CDR3nt: TGTGCCAGCAGCTTCCCTAGCGGAAATGAGCAGTTCTTC; j_gene: TRBJ2-1; v_gene: TRBV5-4; abundance: few; d_gene: TRBD2
CDR3aa: CASSVRVTNSPLHF; CDR3nt: TGTGCCAGCAGCGTACGGGTCACTAATTCACCCCTCCACTTT; j_gene: TRBJ1-6; v_gene: TRBV9; abundance: .; d_gene: .
CDR3aa: CASSPSVQGKAFF; CDR3nt: TGTGCCAGCAGCCCATCAGTCCAGGGGAAAGCTTTCTTT; j_gene: TRBJ1-1; v_gene: TRBV5-4; abundance: .; d_gene: .
CDR3aa: CASSYTRNSGANVLTF; CDR3nt: TGTGCCAGCAGTTACACCAGGAACTCTGGGGCCAACGTCCTGACTTTC; j_gene: TRBJ2-6; v_gene: TRBV6-6; abundance: few; d_gene: .
CDR3aa: CAWSVLRYGEQFF; CDR3nt: TGTGCCTGGAGTGTACTGCGCTACGGTGAGCAGTTCTTC; j_gene: TRBJ2-1; v_gene: TRBV30; abundance: .; d_gene: .
CDR3aa: CAWSRRDKLFF; CDR3nt: TGTGCCTGGAGCCGCAGGGATAAACTGTTTTTT; j_gene: TRBJ1-4; v_gene: TRBV30; abundance: few; d_gene: .
CDR3aa: CAISSGNTGELFF; CDR3nt: TGTGCCATCAGTTCAGGGAACACCGGGGAGCTGTTTTTT; j_gene: TRBJ2-2; v_gene: TRBV10-3; abundance: .; d_gene: .
CDR3aa: CASSYLAGDYGYTF; CDR3nt: TGTGCCAGCAGTTACTTAGCAGGGGACTATGGCTACACCTTC; j_gene: TRBJ1-2; v_gene: TRBV6-6; abundance: .; d_gene: .
CDR3aa: CASSLGYDSSSYEQYF; CDR3nt: TGTGCCAGCAGCTTGGGCTACGATAGTAGCTCCTACGAGCAGTACTTC; j_gene: TRBJ2-7; v_gene: TRBV7-9; abundance: few; d_gene: .
CDR3aa: CAWSLGGNTEAFF; CDR3nt: TGTGCCTGGAGTCTGGGGGGGAACACTGAAGCTTTCTTT; j_gene: TRBJ1-1; v_gene: TRBV30; abundance: .; d_gene: .
CDR3aa: CASSLIGQEETQYF; CDR3nt: TGTGCCAGCAGTTTAATAGGACAGGAAGAGACCCAGTACTTC; j_gene: TRBJ2-5; v_gene: TRBV28; abundance: few; d_gene: TRBD1
CDR3aa: CASSPSGISNQPQHF; CDR3nt: TGTGCCAGCAGCCCGTCGGGGATCTCAAATCAGCCCCAGCATTTT; j_gene: TRBJ1-5; v_gene: TRBV7-2; abundance: .; d_gene: .
CDR3aa: CASSLVGGGAVGELFF; CDR3nt: TGTGCCAGCAGCTTGGTGGGCGGGGGGGCCGTCGGGGAGCTGTTTTTT; j_gene: TRBJ2-2; v_gene: TRBV5-4; abundance: .; d_gene: TRBD2
CDR3aa: CASTVQGTDTQYF; CDR3nt: TGTGCCAGTACGGTTCAGGGCACAGATACGCAGTATTTT; j_gene: TRBJ2-3; v_gene: TRBV19; abundance: few; d_gene: .
CDR3aa: CASSQETSGHSTDTQYF; CDR3nt: TGTGCCAGCAGCCAAGAGACTAGCGGACATAGCACAGATACGCAGTATTTT; j_gene: TRBJ2-3; v_gene: TRBV4-2; abundance: .; d_gene: TRBD2
CDR3aa: CASSQAPTSGAVYEQYF; CDR3nt: TGCGCCAGCAGCCAAGCACCGACTAGCGGAGCCGTCTACGAGCAGTACTTC; j_gene: TRBJ2-7; v_gene: TRBV4-1; abundance: once; d_gene: TRBD2
CDR3aa: CASSPDRAYGYTF; CDR3nt: TGTGCCAGCAGTCCGGACAGGGCGTATGGCTACACCTTC; j_gene: TRBJ1-2; v_gene: TRBV25-1; abundance: few; d_gene: TRBD1
CDR3aa: CASRRGGTYEQYF; CDR3nt: TGTGCCAGCAGACGCGGGGGGACCTACGAGCAGTACTTC; j_gene: TRBJ2-7; v_gene: TRBV28; abundance: .; d_gene: TRBD2
CDR3aa: CASKRGTTGELFF; CDR3nt: TGTGCCAGCAAGCGGGGGACAACCGGGGAGCTGTTTTTT; j_gene: TRBJ2-2; v_gene: TRBV6-1; abundance: few; d_gene: TRBD2
CDR3aa: CASSLYRGLGNQPQHF; CDR3nt: TGTGCCAGCAGTTTATATCGGGGTTTGGGCAATCAGCCCCAGCATTTT; j_gene: TRBJ1-5; v_gene: TRBV28; abundance: .; d_gene: .
CDR3aa: CASSKPGLAGTDTQYF; CDR3nt: TGTGCCAGCAGCAAGCCGGGACTAGCGGGCACAGATACGCAGTATTTT; j_gene: TRBJ2-3; v_gene: TRBV5-4; abundance: .; d_gene: TRBD2
CDR3aa: CSVVGGTGLVTEAFF; CDR3nt: TGCAGCGTTGTAGGGGGCACCGGATTGGTCACTGAAGCTTTCTTT; j_gene: TRBJ1-1; v_gene: TRBV29-1; abundance: few; d_gene: TRBD1
CDR3aa: CASSIQTGSSYEQYF; CDR3nt: TGCGCCAGCAGTATCCAGACAGGGAGCTCCTACGAGCAGTACTTC; j_gene: TRBJ2-7; v_gene: TRBV5-1; abundance: .; d_gene: TRBD1
CDR3aa: CASRRDRGPYEQYF; CDR3nt: TGTGCCAGCAGAAGAGACAGGGGCCCCTACGAGCAGTACTTC; j_gene: TRBJ2-7; v_gene: TRBV28; abundance: few; d_gene: TRBD1
CDR3aa: CASSRRGGRLEQYF; CDR3nt: TGTGCCAGCAGCCGGCGGGGGGGACGGCTCGAGCAGTACTTC; j_gene: TRBJ2-7; v_gene: TRBV25-1; abundance: .; d_gene: TRBD2
CDR3aa: CASSSLRTGDYSNQPQHF; CDR3nt: TGTGCCAGCAGCTCTCTAAGGACAGGGGACTATAGCAATCAGCCCCAGCATTTT; j_gene: TRBJ1-5; v_gene: TRBV28; abundance: few; d_gene: TRBD1
CDR3aa: CASSLATGPSNTEAFF; CDR3nt: TGTGCCAGCAGCTTGGCTACAGGGCCCTCGAACACTGAAGCTTTCTTT; j_gene: TRBJ1-1; v_gene: TRBV7-2; abundance: .; d_gene: .
CDR3aa: CASSYTGTGNAAFF; CDR3nt: TGTGCCAGCAGTTACACAGGGACAGGGAACGCGGCTTTCTTT; j_gene: TRBJ1-1; v_gene: TRBV6-6; abundance: .; d_gene: TRBD1
CDR3aa: CASSLGTGGYTF; CDR3nt: TGTGCCAGCAGCCTTGGGACAGGTGGCTACACCTTC; j_gene: TRBJ1-2; v_gene: TRBV4-2; abundance: few; d_gene: TRBD1
CDR3aa: CAITGTSGGNQYF; CDR3nt: TGTGCCATCACTGGGACTAGCGGGGGGAATCAGTACTTC; j_gene: TRBJ2-4; v_gene: TRBV10-3; abundance: .; d_gene: TRBD2
CDR3aa: CASSIRGLGYGYTF; CDR3nt: TGTGCCAGTAGTATCCGGGGATTGGGGTATGGCTACACCTTC; j_gene: TRBJ1-2; v_gene: TRBV19; abundance: .; d_gene: .
CDR3aa: CASSYMSGGYEQYF; CDR3nt: TGTGCCAGCAGTTACATGTCGGGGGGCTACGAGCAGTACTTC; j_gene: TRBJ2-7; v_gene: TRBV6-5; abundance: .; d_gene: TRBD2
CDR3aa: CASSFSGNRRKLFF; CDR3nt: TGTGCCAGCAGCTTCTCAGGGAACCGGCGAAAACTGTTTTTT; j_gene: TRBJ1-4; v_gene: TRBV5-6; abundance: .; d_gene: .
CDR3aa: CASSSSRRGGGTQYF; CDR3nt: TGTGCCAGCAGCTCTTCCAGGCGGGGGGGAGGGACCCAGTACTTC; j_gene: TRBJ2-5; v_gene: TRBV7-2; abundance: few; d_gene: TRBD2
CDR3aa: CASSPGDGQPQHF; CDR3nt: TGCGCCAGCAGCCCGGGGGATGGTCAGCCCCAGCATTTT; j_gene: TRBJ1-5; v_gene: TRBV5-1; abundance: .; d_gene: .
CDR3aa: CASSQERTRTYEQYF; CDR3nt: TGTGCCAGCAGCCAGGAGAGGACTAGAACCTACGAGCAGTACTTC; j_gene: TRBJ2-7; v_gene: TRBV4-2; abundance: few; d_gene: TRBD2
CDR3aa: CASSPQGADEKLFF; CDR3nt: TGTGCCAGCAGCCCACAGGGGGCGGACGAAAAACTGTTTTTT; j_gene: TRBJ1-4; v_gene: TRBV4-2; abundance: .; d_gene: TRBD1
CDR3aa: CSVETYEDEQFF; CDR3nt: TGCAGCGTTGAAACGTACGAGGATGAGCAGTTCTTC; j_gene: TRBJ2-1; v_gene: TRBV29-1; abundance: .; d_gene: .
CDR3aa: CASSPGTGNTEAFF; CDR3nt: TGTGCCAGCAGTCCGGGGACAGGGAACACTGAAGCTTTCTTT; j_gene: TRBJ1-1; v_gene: TRBV27; abundance: .; d_gene: TRBD1
CDR3aa: CASRASGGLSSYNEQFF; CDR3nt: TGTGCCAGCAGAGCGAGCGGGGGACTGAGCTCCTACAATGAGCAGTTCTTC; j_gene: TRBJ2-1; v_gene: TRBV2; abundance: few; d_gene: TRBD2
CDR3aa: CSVEDGTDTLEQYF; CDR3nt: TGCAGCGTTGAAGACGGGACAGACACCTTGGAGCAGTACTTC; j_gene: TRBJ2-7; v_gene: TRBV29-1; abundance: .; d_gene: TRBD1
CDR3aa: CASSYSGYAGHQPQHF; CDR3nt: TGTGCCAGCAGTTACTCGGGGTATGCGGGGCATCAGCCCCAGCATTTT; j_gene: TRBJ1-5; v_gene: TRBV6-5; abundance: .; d_gene: .
CDR3aa: CASSLVLNTGELFF; CDR3nt: TGTGCCAGCAGCTTGGTACTTAACACCGGGGAGCTGTTTTTT; j_gene: TRBJ2-2; v_gene: TRBV5-4; abundance: .; d_gene: .
CDR3aa: CASSLASGTGELFF; CDR3nt: TGTGCCAGCAGCTTAGCATCGGGTACCGGGGAGCTGTTTTTT; j_gene: TRBJ2-2; v_gene: TRBV7-9; abundance: .; d_gene: .
CDR3aa: CAILDRSYGYTF; CDR3nt: TGTGCCATACTGGACAGGTCGTATGGCTACACCTTC; j_gene: TRBJ1-2; v_gene: TRBV7-2; abundance: many; d_gene: TRBD1
CDR3aa: CASSYHRGPGNTIYF; CDR3nt: TGTGCCAGCAGCTACCACAGGGGGCCCGGAAACACCATATATTTT; j_gene: TRBJ1-3; v_gene: TRBV6-6; abundance: few; d_gene: TRBD1